The source of this TCR beta chain is a study of Ad26.COV2.S vaccination and SARS-CoV-2 variants. The CDR3 contains 11 residues. Trimming took off 5 bases at V and 5 bases at J, with 3 bases between the two ends. The V gene's germline CDR1 is MNHEY and CDR2 SMNVEV (reference sequence). Specified treatment: approximately 18 received Ad26.COV2.S at low or high dose, single or two shots; several received placebo; per-sample allocation not given. Sampling happened 63 days after the first vaccine or placebo injection. Profiling relied on immunoSEQ multiplex PCR, and the TCRdb table lists in-frame clones only, not all of them. The table lists about 680,000 clones, roughly 90% of them singletons.

The sample consisted of peripheral blood, taken in a trial of Ad26.COV2.S vaccine versus placebo. The TCR comes from a person aged 18-60 years who received the Ad26.COV2.S COVID-19 vaccine or a placebo. V and J are TRBV27 and TRBJ2-2; D is ambiguous. The CDR3 sequence is CASSGTGELFF. CDR3 coding DNA: TGTGCCAGCAGTGGTACCGGGGAGCTGTTTTTT.